This T cell receptor (beta chain) is drawn from a study of beta chain features in type 1 diabetes. Germline CDR1 is LNHDA and CDR2 is SQIVND (reference sequence). V trimming: 5 bases; J trimming: 0 bases; junction bases outside the gene matches: 2. The CDR3 is 17 residues long. General study results and limits: Reduced insertions and increased deletions marked VDJ junctions in type 1 diabetes patients. For patients, the naive, central memory and Treg TCRB repertoires appeared more alike than for healthy donors. Significant though moderate, a shortening of TCRB CDR3s appeared in all four CD4+ subsets of Type 1 diabetes patients.

The authors reverse transcribed all of the isolated RNA, so sequencing captured expressed TCRB transcripts. Method: immunoSEQ multiplex PCR; TCRdb's copy keeps in-frame clones and lacks some. This sample has about 28,000 clones; less than 75% occur once, and the top ten carry approximately 2.5%. A sort by CD45RO/CCR7/CD25/CD127/CD95/CD27 yielded CD4+ naive, central memory, regulatory and stem cell-like memory cells. Sorted populations were all over 98% pure. Remarks on this clone: The target antigen is unknown.

The chain couples TRBV19 to TRBJ2-6, with TRBD2 matching 12 bases. This clonotype was obtained from a woman aged 30 to 39 with type 1 diabetes. The sequenced sample was Tregs from blood. CDR3 in DNA: TGTGCCAGTAGTCCGGGACTAGCGGGCTCTGGGGCCAACGTCCTGACTTTC. As protein: CASSPGLAGSGANVLTF.